This T cell receptor beta chain was recorded in a study of T cell repertoires in cytomegalovirus infection. Study information: Well-studied HLA-B-restricted CMV epitopes were used in the study alongside recently identified HLA-C-restricted ones. Public TCR beta signature analysis indicated the presence of both CMV infection and matching HLA type.

Study outcomes and limitations: Clonotypes of TCR beta that were HLA-C-restricted and CMV-specific dominated the ex vivo response.

Concerning this clonotype: No antigen is known for it.

TCRdb re-derived calls from the reads in MiXCR, one entry per CDR3 protein. Here the sample spans about 890,000 distinct CDR3 sequences, around a third being singletons. Germline-derived CDR1 and CDR2 are MNHNY and SVGAGI (reference sequence). The CDR3 runs to 16 residues. Between the trimmed V and J ends, which lost 4 bases and 2 bases, there was a span of 17 bases. V is TRBV6-6 and J is TRBJ1-1; D not resolved. The specimen comprised cultured CD8+ T cells from PBMCs, sampled from culture after CMV antigen stimulation. The receptor comes from a human donor in good health (CMV status not recorded). Some clones in this sample may be carry-over from other donors' samples. Here the CDR3 reads CASSFQPVGINTEAFF. The CDR3 DNA reads TGTGCCAGCAGTTTCCAACCCGTTGGGATAAACACTGAAGCTTTCTTT.